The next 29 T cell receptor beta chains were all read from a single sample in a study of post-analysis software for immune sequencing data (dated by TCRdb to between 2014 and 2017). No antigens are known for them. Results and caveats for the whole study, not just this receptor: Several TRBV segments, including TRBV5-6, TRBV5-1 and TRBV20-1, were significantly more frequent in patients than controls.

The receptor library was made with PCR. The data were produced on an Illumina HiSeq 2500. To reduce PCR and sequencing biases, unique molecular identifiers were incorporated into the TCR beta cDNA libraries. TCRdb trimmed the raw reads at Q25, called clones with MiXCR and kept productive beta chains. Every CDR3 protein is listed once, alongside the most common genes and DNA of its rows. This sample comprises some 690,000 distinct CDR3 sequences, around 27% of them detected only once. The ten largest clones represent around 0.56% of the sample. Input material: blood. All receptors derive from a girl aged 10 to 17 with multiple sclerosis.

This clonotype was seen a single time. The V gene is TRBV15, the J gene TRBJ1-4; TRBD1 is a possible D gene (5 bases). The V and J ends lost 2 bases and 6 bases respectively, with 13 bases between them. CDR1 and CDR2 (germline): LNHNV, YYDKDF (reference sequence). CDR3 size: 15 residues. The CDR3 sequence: CATSRPGRGDEKLFF. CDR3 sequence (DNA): TGTGCCACCAGCAGACCGGGACGGGGAGATGAAAAACTGTTTTTT.

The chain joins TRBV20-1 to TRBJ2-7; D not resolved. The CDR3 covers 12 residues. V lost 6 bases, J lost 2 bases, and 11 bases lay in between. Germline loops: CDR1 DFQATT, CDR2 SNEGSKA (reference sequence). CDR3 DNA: TGCAGTGCAGGTGGCAGAGCCTACGAGCAGTACTTC. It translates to CSAGGRAYEQYF.

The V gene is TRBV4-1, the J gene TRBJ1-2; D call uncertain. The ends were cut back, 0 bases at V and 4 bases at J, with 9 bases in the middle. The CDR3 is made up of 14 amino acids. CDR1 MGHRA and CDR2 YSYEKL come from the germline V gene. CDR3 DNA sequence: TGCGCCAGCAGCCAAGATCGAGGAATCTATGGCTACACCTTC. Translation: CASSQDRGIYGYTF.

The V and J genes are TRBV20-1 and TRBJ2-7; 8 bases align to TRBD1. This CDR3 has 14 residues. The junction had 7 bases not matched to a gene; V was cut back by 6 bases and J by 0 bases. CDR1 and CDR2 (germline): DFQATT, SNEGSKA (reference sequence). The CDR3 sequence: CSAAGQESSYEQYF. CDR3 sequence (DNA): TGCAGTGCCGCGGGACAGGAGAGCTCCTACGAGCAGTACTTC.

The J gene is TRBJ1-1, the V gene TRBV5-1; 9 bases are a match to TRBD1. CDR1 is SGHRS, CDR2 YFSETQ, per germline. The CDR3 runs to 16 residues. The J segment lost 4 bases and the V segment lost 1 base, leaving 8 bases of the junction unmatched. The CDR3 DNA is TGCGCCAGCAGCTTGACAGGGGGCGCCTTTGCCACTGAAGCTTTCTTT. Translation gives CASSLTGGAFATEAFF.

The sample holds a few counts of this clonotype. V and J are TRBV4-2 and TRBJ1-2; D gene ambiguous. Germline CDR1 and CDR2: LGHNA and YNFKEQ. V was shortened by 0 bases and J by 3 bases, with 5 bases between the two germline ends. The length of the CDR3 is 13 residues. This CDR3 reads CASSQDWDYGYTF. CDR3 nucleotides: TGTGCCAGCAGCCAAGATTGGGACTATGGCTACACCTTC.

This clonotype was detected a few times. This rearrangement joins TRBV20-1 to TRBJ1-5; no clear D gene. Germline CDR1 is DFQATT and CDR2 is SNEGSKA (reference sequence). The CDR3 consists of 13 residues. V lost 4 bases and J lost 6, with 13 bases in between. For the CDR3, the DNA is TGCAGTGCTACCAGAGGGAGTATTCAGCCCCAGCATTTT. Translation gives CSATRGSIQPQHF.

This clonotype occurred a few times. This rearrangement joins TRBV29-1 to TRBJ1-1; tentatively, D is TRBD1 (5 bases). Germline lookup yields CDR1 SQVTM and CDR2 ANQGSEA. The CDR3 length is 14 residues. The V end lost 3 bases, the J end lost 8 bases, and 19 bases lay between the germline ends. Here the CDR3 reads CSVDAGTLKGEAFF. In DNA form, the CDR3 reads TGCAGCGTTGATGCCGGGACTTTAAAAGGGGAAGCTTTCTTT. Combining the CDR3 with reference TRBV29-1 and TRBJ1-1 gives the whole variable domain SAVISQKPSRDICQRGTSLTIQCQVDSQVTMMFWYRQQPGQSLTLIATANQGSEATYESGFVIDKFPISRPNLTFSTLTVSNMSPEDSSIYLCSVDAGTLKGEAFFGQGTRLTVV.

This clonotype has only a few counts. This CDR3 reads CSVDQQSETQYF. The DNA of the CDR3 is TGCAGCGTTGATCAGCAGTCAGAGACCCAGTACTTC. This rearrangement joins TRBV29-1 to TRBJ2-5; no definite D call. The CDR3 has 12 amino acids. Trimming removed 3 bases at V and 4 bases at J, with 9 bases between. Germline values: CDR1 SQVTM, CDR2 ANQGSEA. Full variable domain (remainder filled in from reference TRBV29-1 and TRBJ2-5): SAVISQKPSRDICQRGTSLTIQCQVDSQVTMMFWYRQQPGQSLTLIATANQGSEATYESGFVIDKFPISRPNLTFSTLTVSNMSPEDSSIYLCSVDQQSETQYFGPGTRLLVL.

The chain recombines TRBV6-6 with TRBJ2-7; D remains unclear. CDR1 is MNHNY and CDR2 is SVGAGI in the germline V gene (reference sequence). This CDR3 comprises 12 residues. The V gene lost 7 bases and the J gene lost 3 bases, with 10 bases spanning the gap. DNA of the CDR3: TGTGCCAGCATATCAGCCCACTACGAGCAGTACTTC. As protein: CASISAHYEQYF.

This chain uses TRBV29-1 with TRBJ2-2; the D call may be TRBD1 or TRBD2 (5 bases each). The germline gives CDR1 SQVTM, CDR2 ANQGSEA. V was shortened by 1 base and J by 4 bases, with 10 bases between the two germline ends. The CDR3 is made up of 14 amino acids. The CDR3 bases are TGCAGCGTTGAAGGAGGGGTTCGCACCGGGGAGCTGTTTTTT. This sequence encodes CSVEGGVRTGELFF.

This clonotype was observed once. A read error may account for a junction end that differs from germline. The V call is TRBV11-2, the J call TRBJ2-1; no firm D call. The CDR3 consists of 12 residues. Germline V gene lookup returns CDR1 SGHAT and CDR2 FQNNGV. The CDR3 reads CATSTKWDEQFF. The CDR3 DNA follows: TGTGCCACCAGCACGAAGTGGGATGAGCAGTTCTTC.

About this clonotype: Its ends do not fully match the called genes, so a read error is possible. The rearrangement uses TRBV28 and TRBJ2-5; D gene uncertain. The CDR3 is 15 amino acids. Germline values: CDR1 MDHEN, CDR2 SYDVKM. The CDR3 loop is CASGFFRASQDTQYF. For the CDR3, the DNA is TGTGCCAGCGGATTTTTTCGGGCCAGCCAAGATACCCAGTACTTC.

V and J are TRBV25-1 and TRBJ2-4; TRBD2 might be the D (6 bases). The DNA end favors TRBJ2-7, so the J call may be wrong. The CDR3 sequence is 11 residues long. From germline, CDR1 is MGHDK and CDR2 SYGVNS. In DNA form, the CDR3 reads TGTGCCAGCAGTCGCGGGACCGAGCAGTACTTC. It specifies CASSRGTEQYF.

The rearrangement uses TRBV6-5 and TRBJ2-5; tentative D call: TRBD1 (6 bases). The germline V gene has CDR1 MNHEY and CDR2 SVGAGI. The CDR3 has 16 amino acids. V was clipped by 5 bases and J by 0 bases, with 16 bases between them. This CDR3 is CASSQSRGRYQETQYF. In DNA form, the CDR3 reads TGTGCCAGCAGTCAGAGCAGGGGAAGATACCAAGAGACCCAGTACTTC.

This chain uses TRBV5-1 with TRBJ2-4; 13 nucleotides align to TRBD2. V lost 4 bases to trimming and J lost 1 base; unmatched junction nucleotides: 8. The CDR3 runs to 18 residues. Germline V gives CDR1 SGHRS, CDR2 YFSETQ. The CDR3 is CASSLGLAGAVAKNIQYF. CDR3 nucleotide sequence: TGCGCCAGCAGCCTCGGACTAGCGGGAGCGGTGGCCAAAAACATTCAGTACTTC.

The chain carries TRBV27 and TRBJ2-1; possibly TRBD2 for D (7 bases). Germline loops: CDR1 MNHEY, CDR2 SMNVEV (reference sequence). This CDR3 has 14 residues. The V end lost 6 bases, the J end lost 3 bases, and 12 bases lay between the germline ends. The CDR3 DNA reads TGTGCCAGCAGCATGAGGGGGGGCTACAATGAGCAGTTCTTC. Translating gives CASSMRGGYNEQFF.

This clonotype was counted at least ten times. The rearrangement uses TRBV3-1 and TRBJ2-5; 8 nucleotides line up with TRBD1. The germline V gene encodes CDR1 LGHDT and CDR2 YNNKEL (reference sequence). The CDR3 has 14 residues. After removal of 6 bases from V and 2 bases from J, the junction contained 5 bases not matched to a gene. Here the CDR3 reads CASSPGTGQETQYF. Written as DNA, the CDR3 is TGTGCCAGCAGTCCCGGGACAGGTCAAGAGACCCAGTACTTC.

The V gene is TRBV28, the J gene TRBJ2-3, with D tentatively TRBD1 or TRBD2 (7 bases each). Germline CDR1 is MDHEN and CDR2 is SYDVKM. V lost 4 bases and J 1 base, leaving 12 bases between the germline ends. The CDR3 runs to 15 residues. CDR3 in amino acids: CASSWGGGGTDTQYF. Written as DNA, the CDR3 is TGTGCCAGCAGTTGGGGAGGGGGCGGCACAGATACGCAGTATTTT.

The CDR3 DNA follows: TGTGCCACCCGGGGCCAAGGGGAGGGGGCTGAAGCTTTCTTT. Amino acid sequence: CATRGQGEGAEAFF. V is TRBV24-1 and J is TRBJ1-1; perhaps TRBD1 as D (6 bases). The CDR3 extends over 14 amino acids. CDR1 KGHDR and CDR2 SFDVKD come from the germline V gene. Trimming stripped 9 bases from V and 6 bases from J, with 19 bases between.

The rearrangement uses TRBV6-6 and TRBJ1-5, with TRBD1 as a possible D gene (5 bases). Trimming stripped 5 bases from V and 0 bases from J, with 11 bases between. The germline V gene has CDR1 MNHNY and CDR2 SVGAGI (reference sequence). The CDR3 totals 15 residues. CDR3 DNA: TGTGCCAGCAGTGGACATCCCCGTAGCAATCAGCCCCAGCATTTT. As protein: CASSGHPRSNQPQHF.

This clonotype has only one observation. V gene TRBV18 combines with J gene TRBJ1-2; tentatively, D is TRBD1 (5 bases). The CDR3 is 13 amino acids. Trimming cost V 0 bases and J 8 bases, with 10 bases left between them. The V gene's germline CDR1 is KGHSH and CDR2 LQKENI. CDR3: CASSPPTWDGYTF. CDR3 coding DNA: TGTGCCAGCTCACCACCGACTTGGGACGGCTACACCTTC.

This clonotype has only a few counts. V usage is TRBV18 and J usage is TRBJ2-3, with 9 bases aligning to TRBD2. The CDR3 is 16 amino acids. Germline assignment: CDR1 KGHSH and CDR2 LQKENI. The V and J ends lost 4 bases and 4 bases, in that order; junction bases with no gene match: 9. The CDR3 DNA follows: TGTGCCAGCTCACTCCGCCGGAGCGGGGGGCCAGATACGCAGTATTTT. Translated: CASSLRRSGGPDTQYF.

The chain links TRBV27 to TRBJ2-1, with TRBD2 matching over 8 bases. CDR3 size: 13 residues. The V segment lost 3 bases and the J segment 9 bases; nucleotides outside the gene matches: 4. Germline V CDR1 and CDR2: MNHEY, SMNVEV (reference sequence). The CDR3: CASSFPGRAEQFF. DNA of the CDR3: TGTGCCAGCAGTTTTCCCGGGAGGGCTGAGCAGTTCTTC.

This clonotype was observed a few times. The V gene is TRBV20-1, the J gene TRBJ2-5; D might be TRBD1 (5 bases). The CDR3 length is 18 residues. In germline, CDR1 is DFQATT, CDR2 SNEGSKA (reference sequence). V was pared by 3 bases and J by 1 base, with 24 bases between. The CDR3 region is CSASQPPFRVPRQETQYF. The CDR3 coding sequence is TGCAGTGCTAGTCAACCCCCATTCAGGGTCCCCCGCCAAGAGACCCAGTACTTC.

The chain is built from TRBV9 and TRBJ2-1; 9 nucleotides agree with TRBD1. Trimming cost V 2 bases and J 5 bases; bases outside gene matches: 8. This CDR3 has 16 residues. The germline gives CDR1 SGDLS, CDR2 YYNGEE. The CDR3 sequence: CASSVLGQGLDNEQFF. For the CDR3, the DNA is TGTGCCAGCAGCGTTTTGGGACAGGGCCTCGACAATGAGCAGTTCTTC.

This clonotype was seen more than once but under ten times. CDR3 region: CSASQSTGELFF. The CDR3 DNA reads TGCAGTGCTAGTCAATCGACCGGGGAGCTGTTTTTT. This sequence joins TRBV20-1 and TRBJ2-2; D is undetermined. CDR3 length: 12 residues. CDR1 and CDR2 from the germline V gene are DFQATT and SNEGSKA (reference sequence). Trimming left V 3 bases short and J 5 bases short, with 7 bases between.

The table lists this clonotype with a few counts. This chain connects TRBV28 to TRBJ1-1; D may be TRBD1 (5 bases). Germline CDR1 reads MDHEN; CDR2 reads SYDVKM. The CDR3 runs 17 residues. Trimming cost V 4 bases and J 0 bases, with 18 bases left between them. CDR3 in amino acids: CASSSPKGLSMNTEAFF. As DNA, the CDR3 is TGTGCCAGCAGTTCGCCTAAGGGGCTGTCTATGAACACTGAAGCTTTCTTT.

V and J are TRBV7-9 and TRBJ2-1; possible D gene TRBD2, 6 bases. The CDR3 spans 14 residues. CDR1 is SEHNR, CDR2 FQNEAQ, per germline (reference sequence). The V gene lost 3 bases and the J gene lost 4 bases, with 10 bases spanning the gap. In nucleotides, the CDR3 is TGTGCCAGCAGCTTGGGACTTCCGTACAATGAGCAGTTCTTC. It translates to CASSLGLPYNEQFF.